These 27 T cell receptor beta chains share one sample of origin, sequenced in a study of CD8 T cells in Susac syndrome. Roughly 0.45 to 1 ug RNA was reverse transcribed with random hexamers. TCRdb reanalysed the immunoSEQ multiplex PCR reads using MiXCR and keeps one entry per CDR3 protein. The table includes 150,000 or so distinct CDR3 sequences, around 95% detected once. Sequenced input: CD4+ T cells from PBMCs. These receptors were obtained from a human donor with Susac syndrome.

This sequence joins TRBV20-1 and TRBJ2-2, with D maybe TRBD2 (5 bases). The CDR3 consists of 14 residues. From germline, CDR1 is DFQATT and CDR2 SNEGSKA (reference sequence). Trimming took 3 bases from V and 4 from J, leaving 12 bases between them. CDR3 bases: TGCAGTGCTAGTGAGGGTTACACCACCGGGGAGCTGTTTTTT. Protein product: CSASEGYTTGELFF.

The chain is built from TRBV12-3 or TRBV12-4 and TRBJ1-5, with TRBD1 as a possible D gene (5 bases). The CDR3 spans 13 residues. Trimming removed 8 bases from V and 11 bases from J, with 19 bases in between. In DNA, the CDR3 is TGTGCCAGCGGATACGGCCTCGGGGGGGCCCAGCATTTT. Protein: CASGYGLGGAQHF.

The chain carries TRBV6-2 or TRBV6-3 and TRBJ1-1, with 8 bases that match TRBD1. The germline CDR1 and CDR2 sequences are MNHEY and SVGEGT. The CDR3 runs 15 residues. V gave up 2 bases and J gave up 1 base; unmatched junction bases: 3. The CDR3 DNA is TGTGCCAGCAGTTACACTGGGACAGGGAACACTGAAGCTTTCTTT. This encodes CASSYTGTGNTEAFF.

V is TRBV12-3 or TRBV12-4 and J is TRBJ2-1; D gene unclear. This CDR3 is 13 amino acids long. Trimming stripped 5 bases from V and 11 bases from J, with 16 bases between. DNA for the CDR3: TGTGCCAGCAGTCTAGGGCATATAGGGAAGCAGTTCTTC. Translation gives CASSLGHIGKQFF.

V and J are TRBV20-1 and TRBJ2-5, with D perhaps TRBD2 (7 bases). This CDR3 is built from 17 residues. V was pared by 3 bases and J by 5 bases, with 25 bases between. Germline CDR1 is DFQATT and CDR2 is SNEGSKA (reference sequence). This chain's CDR3 is CSASRGAQSYGRETQYF. CDR3 DNA: TGCAGTGCTAGCCGGGGGGCCCAGAGTTATGGTCGGGAGACCCAGTACTTC.

The rearrangement joins TRBV27 to TRBJ2-3, with no clear D. This CDR3 is 15 amino acids long. The V gene's germline CDR1 is MNHEY and CDR2 SMNVEV (reference sequence). V was shortened by 3 bases and J by 0 bases, with 10 bases between the two germline ends. In nucleotides, the CDR3 is TGTGCCAGCAGTTTTGGCGGAGCTAGCACAGATACGCAGTATTTT. Translated: CASSFGGASTDTQYF.

This chain links TRBV29-1 with TRBJ1-6; D is undetermined. Trimming shortened V by 6 bases and J by 4 bases, and 13 bases separated the two germline ends. Germline V lookup: CDR1 SQVTM, CDR2 ANQGSEA. CDR3 length: 14 amino acids. For the CDR3, the DNA is TGCAGCGTCAGAACTACTGGGTATAATTCACCCCTCCACTTT. Translated: CSVRTTGYNSPLHF.

The chain joins TRBV20-1 to TRBJ2-1, with 8 bases matching TRBD1. This CDR3 spans 14 amino acids. Per the germline V gene, CDR1 is DFQATT and CDR2 is SNEGSKA (reference sequence). The J segment lost 2 bases and the V segment lost 3 bases, leaving 3 bases of the junction unmatched. CDR3: CSARPGGPYNEQFF. CDR3 in DNA: TGCAGTGCTAGGCCAGGGGGCCCCTACAATGAGCAGTTCTTC.

The chain links TRBV6-5 to TRBJ1-5, with D hard to call. The CDR3 loop spans 14 amino acids. V lost 4 bases and J 10 bases, leaving 17 bases between the germline ends. Germline assignment: CDR1 MNHEY and CDR2 SVGAGI. The CDR3 is CASSFLDPLRPQHF. CDR3 nucleotide sequence: TGTGCCAGCAGTTTTCTCGATCCCCTGCGACCCCAGCATTTT.

The chain couples TRBV5-1 to TRBJ2-7; 15 bases are a match to TRBD2. In germline, CDR1 is SGHRS, CDR2 YFSETQ. J was trimmed by 2 bases and V by 6 bases; bases with no gene match: 12. The CDR3 extends over 18 amino acids. The DNA for the CDR3 is TGCGCCAGCAACGCTTATGGGACTAGCGGGGGGAGCGCCTACGAGCAGTACTTC. Its protein product is CASNAYGTSGGSAYEQYF.

This clonotype was seen just once. The chain is built from TRBV4-3 and TRBJ2-7; 12 nucleotides align to TRBD1. The CDR3 spans 18 residues. The germline CDR1 and CDR2 sequences are LGHNA and YSLEER. J gave up 6 bases and V 0 bases, and 12 bases lay outside the gene matches. CDR3 bases: TGCGCCAGCAGCCAAGACTCAATAACGGGGACAGGGGGCTCCGAGCAGTACTTC. Translated, it gives CASSQDSITGTGGSEQYF.

V is TRBV29-1 and J is TRBJ2-2, with D perhaps TRBD1 (6 bases). Trimming stripped 7 bases from V and 2 bases from J, with 17 bases between. This CDR3 is 15 amino acids long. Germline lookup yields CDR1 SQVTM and CDR2 ANQGSEA. CDR3: CSEFPGQNNTGELFF. The CDR3 bases are TGCAGCGAGTTCCCAGGACAGAACAACACCGGGGAGCTGTTTTTT.

The chain combines TRBV20-1 with TRBJ1-4; the D is unclear. The ends were cut back, 3 bases at V and 6 bases at J, with 14 bases in the middle. The CDR3 covers 14 residues. The germline gives CDR1 DFQATT, CDR2 SNEGSKA (reference sequence). The CDR3 bases are TGCAGTGCTAGGGCCTCGTTTGGGGATGAAAAACTGTTTTTT. Translated, it gives CSARASFGDEKLFF.

The gene calls are TRBV6-6 and TRBJ2-5; D not certain. V was clipped by 6 bases and J by 5 bases, with 10 bases between them. The CDR3 is made up of 12 amino acids. Looked up from germline, CDR1 is MNHNY and CDR2 is SVGAGI (reference sequence). CDR3 coding DNA: TGTGCCAGCAGCCTCCCGCCGGAGACCCAGTACTTC. Protein sequence: CASSLPPETQYF.

This chain links TRBV5-1 with TRBJ1-2, with 7 bases identical to TRBD1. The length of the CDR3 is 15 residues. Germline values: CDR1 SGHRS, CDR2 YFSETQ. With 4 bases clipped from V and 6 bases from J, the junction kept 12 bases outside the gene matches. The CDR3 DNA follows: TGCGCCAGCAGCCCACAGGGGAATAGTGTGGATGGCTACACCTTC. It specifies CASSPQGNSVDGYTF.

This clonotype appeared once. The rearrangement links TRBV9 to TRBJ1-6; no definite D call. V gave up 4 bases and J gave up 0 bases, with 5 bases separating them. CDR1 SGDLS and CDR2 YYNGEE come from the germline V gene. The length of the CDR3 is 14 residues. The CDR3 nucleotides read TGTGCCAGCAGCTTGAGCTCCTATAATTCACCCCTCCACTTT. The encoded protein is CASSLSSYNSPLHF.

This chain links TRBV9 with TRBJ2-3, with 7 bases identical to TRBD2. With 2 bases clipped from V and 8 bases from J, the junction kept 8 bases outside the gene matches. Germline loops: CDR1 SGDLS, CDR2 YYNGEE. This CDR3 spans 14 amino acids. The CDR3 region is CASSVLDSGFTQYF. CDR3 nucleotides: TGTGCCAGCAGCGTTCTTGATAGCGGGTTTACGCAGTATTTT.

V is TRBV20-1 and J is TRBJ2-7; 8 nucleotides line up with TRBD1. Germline lookup yields CDR1 DFQATT and CDR2 SNEGSKA (reference sequence). The length of the CDR3 is 13 residues. Trimming removed 2 bases from V and 4 bases from J; junction bases left unmatched: 4. The DNA for the CDR3 is TGCAGTGCTAGACAGGGGGCTCCTTACGAGCAGTACTTC. This translates into CSARQGAPYEQYF.

V usage is TRBV7-9 and J usage is TRBJ1-2; TRBD1 agrees at 7 bases. Trimming cost V 2 bases and J 6 bases; bases outside gene matches: 18. CDR1 and CDR2 (germline): SEHNR, FQNEAQ (reference sequence). The CDR3 is 18 amino acids. As DNA, the CDR3 is TGTGCCAGCAGCTTAACTGGGACAGCCTCCAGTCCCGGGGATGGCTACACCTTC. It specifies CASSLTGTASSPGDGYTF.

The chain combines TRBV5-4 with TRBJ2-6; D ambiguous. The V end was cut by 3 bases, the J end by 1 base, with 5 bases between. Germline-derived CDR1 and CDR2 are SGHNT and YYREEE (reference sequence). The CDR3 loop spans 14 amino acids. CDR3 region: CASSSESGANVLTF. CDR3 DNA sequence: TGTGCCAGCAGCTCAGAATCTGGGGCCAACGTCCTGACTTTC.

The chain joins TRBV27 to TRBJ1-1; TRBD1 is a possible D gene (6 bases). In germline, CDR1 is MNHEY, CDR2 SMNVEV (reference sequence). V lost 7 bases to trimming and J lost 5 bases, with 17 bases between them. The CDR3 runs 14 residues. CDR3 amino acids: CASTLRAGVTEAFF. CDR3 in DNA: TGTGCCAGCACCCTTAGGGCAGGGGTGACTGAAGCTTTCTTT.

J is TRBJ2-7 and V is TRBV20-1; 7 bases agree with TRBD2. The CDR3 has 14 amino acids. The germline CDR1 and CDR2 sequences are DFQATT and SNEGSKA (reference sequence). The V gene end was trimmed by 6 bases and the J gene end by 5 bases; junction bases not matched to a gene: 13. CDR3 amino acids: CSAPGERGSDEQYF. DNA of the CDR3: TGCAGTGCCCCCGGGGAGCGGGGTTCCGACGAGCAGTACTTC.

Written as DNA, the CDR3 is TGTGCTAGTGGTCTCGAAGAGACCCAGTACTTC. As protein: CASGLEETQYF. The chain has TRBV12-5 and TRBJ2-5; D gene ambiguous. This CDR3 is 11 amino acids long. The germline V gene has CDR1 LGHNT and CDR2 FRNRAP. The V end was cut by 5 bases, the J end by 3 bases, with 4 bases between.

The genes are TRBV18 and TRBJ2-7; D might be TRBD1 (6 bases). V gave up 2 bases and J gave up 3 bases, with 11 bases separating them. Germline V CDR1 and CDR2: KGHSH, LQKENI. This CDR3 spans 14 amino acids. Here the CDR3 reads CASSPVDSLYEQYF. CDR3 coding DNA: TGTGCCAGCTCACCAGTGGACAGCCTCTACGAGCAGTACTTC.

The CDR3 reads CASSQGDGHLNIQYF. For the CDR3, the DNA is TGCGCCAGCAGCCAAGGGGACGGCCATTTAAACATTCAGTACTTC. The chain joins TRBV4-1 to TRBJ2-4, with D perhaps assigned TRBD1 or TRBD2 (5 bases each). CDR1 MGHRA and CDR2 YSYEKL come from the germline V gene. The V end was cut by 1 base, the J end by 6 bases, with 13 bases between. The CDR3 extends over 15 amino acids.

The chain carries TRBV5-1 and TRBJ2-2; 8 positions match TRBD1. This CDR3 is 16 amino acids long. Germline loops: CDR1 SGHRS, CDR2 YFSETQ. With V trimmed by 0 bases and J by 5 bases, 6 bases remained unmatched. As DNA, the CDR3 is TGCGCCAGCAGCTTGGCCGGGACAGGTCGGACCGGGGAGCTGTTTTTT. Its translation: CASSLAGTGRTGELFF.

The chain joins TRBV14 to TRBJ2-1; 9 bases match TRBD1. This CDR3 has 13 amino acids. CDR1 is SGHDN and CDR2 is FVKESK in the germline V gene. With 4 bases clipped from V and 9 bases from J, the junction kept 4 bases outside the gene matches. CDR3 region: CASSPRGQGEQFF. As DNA, the CDR3 is TGTGCCAGCAGCCCCAGGGGACAGGGTGAGCAGTTCTTC.